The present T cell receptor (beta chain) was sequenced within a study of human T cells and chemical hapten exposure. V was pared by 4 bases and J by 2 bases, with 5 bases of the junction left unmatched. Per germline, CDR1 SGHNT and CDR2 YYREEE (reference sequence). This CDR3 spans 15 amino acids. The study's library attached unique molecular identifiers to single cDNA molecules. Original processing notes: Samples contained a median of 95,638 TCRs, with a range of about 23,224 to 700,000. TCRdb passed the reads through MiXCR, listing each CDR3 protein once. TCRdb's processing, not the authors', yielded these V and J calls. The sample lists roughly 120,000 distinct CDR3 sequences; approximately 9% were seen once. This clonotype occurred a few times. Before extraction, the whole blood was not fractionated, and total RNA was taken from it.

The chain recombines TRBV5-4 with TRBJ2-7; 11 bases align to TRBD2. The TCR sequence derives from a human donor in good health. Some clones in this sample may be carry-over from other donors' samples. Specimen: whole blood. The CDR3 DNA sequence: TGTGCCAGCAGCGCCGGGACTAGCGGAGCCTACGAGCAGTACTTC. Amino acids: CASSAGTSGAYEQYF.